Reported below is one T cell receptor (beta chain). V dropped 4 bases and J dropped 9 bases, with 6 bases sitting between them. This CDR3 region has 11 residues. Germline-derived CDR1 and CDR2 are KGHDR and SFDVKD. These data belong to a study of blood T cell repertoires in COVID-19. Profiled with immunoSEQ multiplex PCR; TCRdb holds only in-frame clones, not every one. The sample includes 50,000 or so clones, roughly four fifths of them seen just once. This receptor was identified in a man aged 40-49 years with acute or convalescent COVID-19. V is TRBV24-1 and J is TRBJ2-1; D is possibly TRBD1 (6 bases). Sequenced: peripheral blood. CDR3 sequence reads: CATSEGGEQFF. For the CDR3, the DNA is TGTGCCACCAGTGAAGGGGGTGAGCAGTTCTTC.